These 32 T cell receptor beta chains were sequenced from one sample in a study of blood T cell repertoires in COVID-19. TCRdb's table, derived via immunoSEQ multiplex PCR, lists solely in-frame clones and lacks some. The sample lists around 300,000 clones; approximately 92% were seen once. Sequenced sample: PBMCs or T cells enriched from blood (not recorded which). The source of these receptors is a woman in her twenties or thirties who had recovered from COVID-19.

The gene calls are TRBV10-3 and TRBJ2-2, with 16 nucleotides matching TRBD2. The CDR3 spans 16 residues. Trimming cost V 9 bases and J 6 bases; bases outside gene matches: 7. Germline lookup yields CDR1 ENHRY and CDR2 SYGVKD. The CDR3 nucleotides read TGTGCCATTGCGCCCGGGACTAGCGGGAGGGCCGGGGAGCTGTTTTTT. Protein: CAIAPGTSGRAGELFF.

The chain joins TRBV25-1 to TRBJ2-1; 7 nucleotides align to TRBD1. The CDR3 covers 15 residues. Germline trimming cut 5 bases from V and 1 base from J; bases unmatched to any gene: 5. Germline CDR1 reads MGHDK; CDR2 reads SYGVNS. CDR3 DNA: TGTGCCAGCAGTTTCAACAGGGGTTCCTACAATGAGCAGTTCTTC. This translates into CASSFNRGSYNEQFF.

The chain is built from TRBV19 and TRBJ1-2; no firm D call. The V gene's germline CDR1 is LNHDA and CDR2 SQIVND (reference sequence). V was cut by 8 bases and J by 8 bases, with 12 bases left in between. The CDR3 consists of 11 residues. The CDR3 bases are TGTGCCAGTCGTACCTATATGGGCTACACCTTC. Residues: CASRTYMGYTF.

The CDR3 DNA is TGTGCCAGCAGCCAAGGGTACAGGGGGAATGAAAAACTGTTTTTT. It translates to CASSQGYRGNEKLFF. The J gene is TRBJ1-4, the V gene TRBV3-1 (or the pseudogene TRBV3-2); 8 bases match TRBD1. J was trimmed by 5 bases and V by 1 base; bases with no gene match: 3. The CDR3 covers 15 residues. CDR1 and CDR2 (germline): LGHDT, YNNKEL (reference sequence).

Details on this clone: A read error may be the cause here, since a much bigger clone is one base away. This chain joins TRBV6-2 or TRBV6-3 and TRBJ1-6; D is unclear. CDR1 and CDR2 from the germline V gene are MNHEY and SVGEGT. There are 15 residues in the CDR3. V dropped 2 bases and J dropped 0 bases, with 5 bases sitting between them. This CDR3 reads CASSYGSSYNSPLHF. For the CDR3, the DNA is TGTGCCAGCAGTTACGGGAGCTCCTATAATTCACCCCTCCACTTT.

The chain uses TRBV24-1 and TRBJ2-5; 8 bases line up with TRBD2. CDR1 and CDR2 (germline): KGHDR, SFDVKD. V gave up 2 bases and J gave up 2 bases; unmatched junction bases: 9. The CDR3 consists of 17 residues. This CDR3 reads CATSDSERESKQETQYF. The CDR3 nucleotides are TGTGCCACCAGTGATTCGGAGCGGGAGAGCAAACAAGAGACCCAGTACTTC.

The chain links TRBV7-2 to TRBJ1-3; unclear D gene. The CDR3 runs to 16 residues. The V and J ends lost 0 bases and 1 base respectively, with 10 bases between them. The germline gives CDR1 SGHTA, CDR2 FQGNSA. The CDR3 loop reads CASSLAHVTSGNTIYF. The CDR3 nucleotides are TGTGCCAGCAGCTTAGCTCATGTTACTTCTGGAAACACCATATATTTT.

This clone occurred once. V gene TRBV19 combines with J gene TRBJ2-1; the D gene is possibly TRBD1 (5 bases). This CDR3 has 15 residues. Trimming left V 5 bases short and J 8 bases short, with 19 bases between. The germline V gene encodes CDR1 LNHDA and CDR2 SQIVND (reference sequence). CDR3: CASSSRQQSRDEQFF. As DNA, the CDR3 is TGTGCCAGTAGTTCCAGACAGCAAAGTAGGGATGAGCAGTTCTTC.

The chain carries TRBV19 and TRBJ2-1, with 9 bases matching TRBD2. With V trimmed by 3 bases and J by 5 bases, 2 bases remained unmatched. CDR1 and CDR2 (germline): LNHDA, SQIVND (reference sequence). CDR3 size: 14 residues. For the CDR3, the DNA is TGTGCCAGTAGTATTAGCGGGAGTAACAATGAGCAGTTCTTC. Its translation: CASSISGSNNEQFF.

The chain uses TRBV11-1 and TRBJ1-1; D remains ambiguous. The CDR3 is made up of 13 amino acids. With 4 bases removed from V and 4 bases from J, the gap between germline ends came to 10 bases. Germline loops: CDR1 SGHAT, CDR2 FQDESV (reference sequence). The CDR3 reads CASSSLSGTEAFF. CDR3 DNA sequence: TGTGCCAGCAGCTCCTTAAGCGGCACTGAAGCTTTCTTT. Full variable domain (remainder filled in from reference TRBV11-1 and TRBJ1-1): EAEVAQSPRYKITEKSQAVAFWCDPISGHATLYWYRQILGQGPELLVQFQDESVVDDSQLPKDRFSAERLKGVDSTLKIQPAELGDSAMYLCASSSLSGTEAFFGQGTRLTVV.

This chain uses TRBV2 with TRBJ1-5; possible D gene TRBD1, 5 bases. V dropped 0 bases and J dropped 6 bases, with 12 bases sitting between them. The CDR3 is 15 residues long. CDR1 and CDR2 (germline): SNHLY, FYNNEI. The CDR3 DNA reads TGTGCCAGCAGTGAAGCGCAAGGGGTCGGTCAGCCCCAGCATTTT. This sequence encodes CASSEAQGVGQPQHF.

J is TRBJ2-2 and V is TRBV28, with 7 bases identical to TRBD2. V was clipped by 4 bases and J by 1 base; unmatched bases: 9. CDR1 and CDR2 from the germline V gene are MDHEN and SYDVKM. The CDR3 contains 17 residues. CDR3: CASSSGTTPRNTGELFF. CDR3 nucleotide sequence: TGTGCCAGCAGTTCGGGGACTACACCAAGGAACACCGGGGAGCTGTTTTTT.

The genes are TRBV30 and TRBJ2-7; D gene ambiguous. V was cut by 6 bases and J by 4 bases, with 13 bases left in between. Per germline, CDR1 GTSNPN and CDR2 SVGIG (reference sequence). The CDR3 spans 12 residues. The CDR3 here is CACLSSGYEQYF. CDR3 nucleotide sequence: TGTGCCTGCCTCTCGTCGGGTTACGAGCAGTACTTC.

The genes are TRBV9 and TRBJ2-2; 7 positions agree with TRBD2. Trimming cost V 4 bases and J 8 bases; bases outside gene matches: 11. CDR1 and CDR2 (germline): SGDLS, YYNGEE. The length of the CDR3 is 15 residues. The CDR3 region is CASSPLWEGAGELFF. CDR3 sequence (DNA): TGTGCCAGCAGCCCCCTCTGGGAGGGCGCGGGGGAGCTGTTTTTT.

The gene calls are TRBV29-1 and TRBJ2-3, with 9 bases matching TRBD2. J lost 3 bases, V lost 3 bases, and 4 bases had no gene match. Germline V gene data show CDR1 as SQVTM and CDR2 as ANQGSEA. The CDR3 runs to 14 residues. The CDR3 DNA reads TGCAGCGTTGAGGCTAGCGGGGCTACAGATACGCAGTATTTT. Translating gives CSVEASGATDTQYF.

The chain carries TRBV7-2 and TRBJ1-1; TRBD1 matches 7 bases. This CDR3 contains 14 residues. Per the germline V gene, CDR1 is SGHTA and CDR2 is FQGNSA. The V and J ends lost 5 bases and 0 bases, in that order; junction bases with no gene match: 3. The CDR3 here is CASSRDSMNTEAFF. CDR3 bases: TGTGCCAGCAGCCGGGACAGTATGAACACTGAAGCTTTCTTT.

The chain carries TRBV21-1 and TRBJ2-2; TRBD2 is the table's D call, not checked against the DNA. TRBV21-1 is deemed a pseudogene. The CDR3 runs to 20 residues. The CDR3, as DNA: TGTGCCAGCAGCAAAGTAACCCTAACTAGCGGGGGATCGAACACCGGGGAGCTGTTTTTT. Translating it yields CASSKVTLTSGGSNTGELFF.

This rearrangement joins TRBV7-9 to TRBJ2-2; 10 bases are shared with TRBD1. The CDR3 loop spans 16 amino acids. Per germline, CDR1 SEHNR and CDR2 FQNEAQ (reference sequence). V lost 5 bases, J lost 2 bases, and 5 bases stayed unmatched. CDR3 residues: CASSPRQGANTGELFF. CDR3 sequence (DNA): TGTGCCAGCAGCCCTCGACAGGGGGCAAACACCGGGGAGCTGTTTTTT.

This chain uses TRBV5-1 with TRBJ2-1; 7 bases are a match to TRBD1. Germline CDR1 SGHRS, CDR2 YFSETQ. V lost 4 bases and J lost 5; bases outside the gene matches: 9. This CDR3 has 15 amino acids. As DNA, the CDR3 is TGCGCCAGCAGCCCCTGGACAGGTGTGGACAATGAGCAGTTCTTC. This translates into CASSPWTGVDNEQFF.

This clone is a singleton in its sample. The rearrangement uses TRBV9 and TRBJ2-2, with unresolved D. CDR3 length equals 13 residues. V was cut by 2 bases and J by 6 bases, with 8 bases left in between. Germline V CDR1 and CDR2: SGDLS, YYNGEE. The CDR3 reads CASSVLLAGELFF. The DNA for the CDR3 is TGTGCCAGCAGCGTTCTCCTCGCCGGGGAGCTGTTTTTT.

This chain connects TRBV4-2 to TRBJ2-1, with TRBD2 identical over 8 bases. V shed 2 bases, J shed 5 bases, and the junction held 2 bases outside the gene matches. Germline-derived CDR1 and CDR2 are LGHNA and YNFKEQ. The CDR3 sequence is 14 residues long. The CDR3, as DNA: TGTGCCAGCAGCCAACTGACTAGCGACAATGAGCAGTTCTTC. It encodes CASSQLTSDNEQFF.

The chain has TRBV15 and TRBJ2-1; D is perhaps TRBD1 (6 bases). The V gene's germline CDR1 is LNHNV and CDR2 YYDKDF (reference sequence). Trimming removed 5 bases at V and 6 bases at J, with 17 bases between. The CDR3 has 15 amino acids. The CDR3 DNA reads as TGTGCCACCAGCTCTGACAGGTTGGTGATCAATGAGCAGTTCTTC. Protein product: CATSSDRLVINEQFF.

The CDR3, as DNA: TGTGCCAGTAGAAGCCATAGCTCCTACAATGAGCAGTTCTTC. Its protein product is CASRSHSSYNEQFF. This rearrangement joins TRBV19 to TRBJ2-1; D gene ambiguous. V dropped 6 bases and J dropped 0 bases, with 9 bases sitting between them. CDR1 and CDR2 (germline): LNHDA, SQIVND (reference sequence). The CDR3 sequence is 14 residues long.

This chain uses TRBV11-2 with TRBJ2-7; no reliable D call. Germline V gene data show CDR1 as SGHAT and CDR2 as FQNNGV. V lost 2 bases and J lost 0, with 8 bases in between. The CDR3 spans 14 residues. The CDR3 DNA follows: TGTGCCAGCAGCTTATCTGGGCGCTCCTACGAGCAGTACTTC. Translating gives CASSLSGRSYEQYF.

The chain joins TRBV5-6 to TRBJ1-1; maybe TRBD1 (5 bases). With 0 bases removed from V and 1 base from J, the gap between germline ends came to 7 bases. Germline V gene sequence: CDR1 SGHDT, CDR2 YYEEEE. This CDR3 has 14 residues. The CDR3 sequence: CASSLVGGNTEAFF. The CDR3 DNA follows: TGTGCCAGCAGCTTGGTGGGGGGGAACACTGAAGCTTTCTTT.

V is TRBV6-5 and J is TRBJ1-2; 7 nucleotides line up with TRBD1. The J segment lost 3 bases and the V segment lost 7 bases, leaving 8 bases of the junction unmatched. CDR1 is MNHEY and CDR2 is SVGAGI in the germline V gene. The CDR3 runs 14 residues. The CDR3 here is CASKRQGEDYGYTF. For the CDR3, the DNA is TGTGCCAGCAAACGACAGGGTGAAGACTATGGCTACACCTTC.

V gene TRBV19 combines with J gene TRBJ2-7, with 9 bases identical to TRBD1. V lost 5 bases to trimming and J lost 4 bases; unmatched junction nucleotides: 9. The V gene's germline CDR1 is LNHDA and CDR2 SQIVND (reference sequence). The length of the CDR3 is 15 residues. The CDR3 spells CASSLSGTGFYEQYF. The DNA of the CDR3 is TGTGCCAGTAGTCTTTCCGGGACAGGGTTTTACGAGCAGTACTTC.

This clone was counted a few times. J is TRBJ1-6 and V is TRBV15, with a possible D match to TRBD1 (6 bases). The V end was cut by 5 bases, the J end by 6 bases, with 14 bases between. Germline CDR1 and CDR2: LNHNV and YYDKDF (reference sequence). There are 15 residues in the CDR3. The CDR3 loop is CATSGTGTSNSPLHF. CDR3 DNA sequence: TGTGCCACCAGCGGAACCGGGACAAGTAATTCACCCCTCCACTTT.

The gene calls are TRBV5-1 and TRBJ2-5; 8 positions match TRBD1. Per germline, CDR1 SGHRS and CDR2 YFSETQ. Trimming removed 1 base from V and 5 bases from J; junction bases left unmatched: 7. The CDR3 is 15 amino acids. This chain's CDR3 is CASSLPRGPMETQYF. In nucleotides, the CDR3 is TGCGCCAGCAGCTTGCCCAGGGGGCCAATGGAGACCCAGTACTTC.

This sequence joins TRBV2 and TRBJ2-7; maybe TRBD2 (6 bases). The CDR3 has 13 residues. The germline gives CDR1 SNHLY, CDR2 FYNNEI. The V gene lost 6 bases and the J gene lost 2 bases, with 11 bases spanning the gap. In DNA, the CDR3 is TGTGCCAGCAGGAGGAGGGACCCCTACGAGCAGTACTTC. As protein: CASRRRDPYEQYF.

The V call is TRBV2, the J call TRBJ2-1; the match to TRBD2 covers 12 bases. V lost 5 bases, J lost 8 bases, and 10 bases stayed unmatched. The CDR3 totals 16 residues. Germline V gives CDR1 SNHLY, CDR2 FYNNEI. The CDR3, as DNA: TGTGCCAGCAGTCGAACGACTAGCGGGAGAAAAGATGAGCAGTTCTTC. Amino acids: CASSRTTSGRKDEQFF.

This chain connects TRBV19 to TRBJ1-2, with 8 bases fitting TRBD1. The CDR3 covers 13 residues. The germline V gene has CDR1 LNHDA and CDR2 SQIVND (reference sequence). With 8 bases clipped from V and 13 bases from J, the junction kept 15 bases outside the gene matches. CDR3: CASRDQGAIIATF. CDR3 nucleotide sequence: TGTGCCAGTCGCGATCAGGGGGCTATTATAGCCACCTTC. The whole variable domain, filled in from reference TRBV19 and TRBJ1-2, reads DGGITQSPKYLFRKEGQNVTLSCEQNLNHDAMYWYRQDPGQGLRLIYYSQIVNDFQKGDIAEGYSVSREKKESFPLTVTSAQKNPTAFYLCASRDQGAIIATFGSGTRLTVV.